This entry lists 9 T cell receptor beta chains sequenced from one sample in a study of siplizumab effects on memory and regulatory T cells. Measured with immunoSEQ multiplex PCR; TCRdb has only the in-frame clones, and not every one. The sample yields tens of thousands of clones, just over 95% seen once. The sample taken for sequencing was naive CD8+ T cells sorted from blood. The receptor set was obtained from a human donor in good health.

The J gene is TRBJ1-5, the V gene TRBV28; D may be TRBD1 (6 bases). Trimming took 7 bases from V and 4 from J, leaving 17 bases between them. This CDR3 contains 15 residues. Germline CDR1 MDHEN, CDR2 SYDVKM. The CDR3 nucleotides are TGTGCCAGCACCTCCGACAGGTCGTTAAATCAGCCCCAGCATTTT. Its translation: CASTSDRSLNQPQHF.

V and J are TRBV7-3 and TRBJ2-2, with D tentatively TRBD1 (5 bases). The CDR3 runs 11 residues. CDR1 and CDR2 (germline): SGHTA, FQGTGA. V shed 9 bases and J shed 6 bases, with 8 bases lying between them. Written as DNA, the CDR3 is TGTGCCAGTAAGGGGTCCGGGGAGCTGTTTTTT. This sequence encodes CASKGSGELFF.

The J gene is TRBJ2-1, the V gene TRBV2; tentatively, D is TRBD1 or TRBD2 (6 bases each). CDR1 SNHLY and CDR2 FYNNEI come from the germline V gene. With 1 base removed from V and 4 bases from J, the gap between germline ends came to 14 bases. The CDR3 covers 16 residues. The CDR3, as DNA: TGTGCCAGCAGTGAAGAGGGAACAGGGACTTACAATGAGCAGTTCTTC. Translating it yields CASSEEGTGTYNEQFF.

The chain is built from TRBV10-3 and TRBJ2-3; D is unresolved. Trimming cost V 0 bases and J 2 bases, with 9 bases left between them. This CDR3 spans 15 amino acids. Germline V gene sequence: CDR1 ENHRY, CDR2 SYGVKD. CDR3 region: CAISESGRPTDTQYF. The CDR3 bases are TGTGCCATCAGTGAGTCAGGCAGGCCCACAGATACGCAGTATTTT.

The J gene is TRBJ2-5, the V gene TRBV7-9; TRBD2 agrees at 9 bases. The CDR3 sequence is 15 residues long. Germline V lookup: CDR1 SEHNR, CDR2 FQNEAQ (reference sequence). J gave up 3 bases and V 6 bases, and 8 bases lay outside the gene matches. The CDR3 region has the DNA TGTGCCAGCAGAGATAGCGGGAGAGGGGAAGAGACCCAGTACTTC. Its protein is CASRDSGRGEETQYF.

The chain carries TRBV5-4 and TRBJ2-7, with 8 nucleotides matching TRBD2. CDR3 size: 15 residues. The germline CDR1 and CDR2 sequences are SGHNT and YYREEE (reference sequence). The ends lost 0 bases at V and 5 bases at J; junction bases unmatched: 7. The CDR3 coding sequence is TGTGCCAGCAGCTTGGAAGCGGGAGTAAGCCACGAGCAGTACTTC. This encodes CASSLEAGVSHEQYF.

The rearrangement uses TRBV12-5 and TRBJ2-1; 9 positions match TRBD2. The length of the CDR3 is 17 residues. Germline CDR1 and CDR2: LGHNT and FRNRAP. The V gene end was trimmed by 3 bases and the J gene end by 5 bases; junction bases not matched to a gene: 11. The CDR3 DNA follows: TGTGCTAGTGGTTTAGAACCGGGACTAGCAACGAACAATGAGCAGTTCTTC. Protein sequence: CASGLEPGLATNNEQFF.

As DNA, the CDR3 is TGTGCCAGCAGCTTCGAGGGAGGTTCCTACGAGCAGTACTTC. As protein: CASSFEGGSYEQYF. The genes are TRBV7-8 and TRBJ2-7, with a weak D call TRBD2 (6 bases). The V gene lost 3 bases and the J gene lost 1 base, with 10 bases spanning the gap. The CDR3 runs 14 residues. Looked up from germline, CDR1 is SGHVS and CDR2 is FQNEAQ.

The chain is built from TRBV12-5 and TRBJ1-2; D unclear. This CDR3 contains 13 residues. Looked up from germline, CDR1 is LGHNT and CDR2 is FRNRAP. Trimming left V 1 base short and J 7 bases short, with 10 bases between. The CDR3 DNA sequence: TGTGCTAGTGGTTTGGAAGGACCGCGTGGCTACACCTTC. Its protein is CASGLEGPRGYTF.